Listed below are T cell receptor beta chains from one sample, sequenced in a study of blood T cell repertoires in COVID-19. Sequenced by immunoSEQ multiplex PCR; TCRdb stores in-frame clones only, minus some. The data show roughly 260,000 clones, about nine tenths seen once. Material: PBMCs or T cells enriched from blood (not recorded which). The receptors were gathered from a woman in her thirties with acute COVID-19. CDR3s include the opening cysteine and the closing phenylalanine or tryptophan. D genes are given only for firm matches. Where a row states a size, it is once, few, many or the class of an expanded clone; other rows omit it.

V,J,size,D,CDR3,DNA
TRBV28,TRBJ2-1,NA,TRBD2,CASSRTSEQFF,TGTGCCAGCAGTCGGACTAGCGAGCAGTTCTTC
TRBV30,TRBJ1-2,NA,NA,CAWSEEPDSYGYTF,TGTGCCTGGAGTGAGGAGCCGGACAGCTATGGCTACACCTTC
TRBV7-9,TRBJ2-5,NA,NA,CASSLVRTGPRVQETQYF,TGTGCCAGCAGCTTAGTCCGAACAGGCCCCCGGGTACAAGAGACCCAGTACTTC
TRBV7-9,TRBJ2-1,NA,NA,CASKQVGYNEQFF,TGTGCCAGTAAACAGGTTGGCTACAATGAGCAGTTCTTC
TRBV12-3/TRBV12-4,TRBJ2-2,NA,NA,CASNREAGELFF,TGTGCCAGCAATAGGGAGGCCGGGGAGCTGTTTTTT
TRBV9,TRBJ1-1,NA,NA,CASSVDVGTGAFF,TGTGCCAGCAGCGTAGATGTTGGGACTGGAGCTTTCTTT
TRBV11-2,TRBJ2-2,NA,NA,CASSLLLNTGELFF,TGTGCCAGCAGCTTACTCCTGAACACCGGGGAGCTGTTTTTT
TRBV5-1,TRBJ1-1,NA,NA,CASSLRGNTEAFF,TGCGCCAGCAGCTTGAGAGGGAACACTGAAGCTTTCTTT
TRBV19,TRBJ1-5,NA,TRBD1,CASSPLDRSNQPQHF,TGTGCCAGTAGCCCCCTGGACAGGAGCAATCAGCCCCAGCATTTT
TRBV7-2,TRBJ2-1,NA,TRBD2,CASSLVASGGYNEQFF,TGTGCCAGCAGCCTAGTAGCTAGCGGGGGGTACAATGAGCAGTTCTTC
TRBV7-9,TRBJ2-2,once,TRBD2,CASSFLAEYTGELFF,TGTGCCAGCAGCTTTCTAGCGGAATACACCGGGGAGCTGTTTTTT
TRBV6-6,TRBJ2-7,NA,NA,CASRGGLSYEQYF,TGTGCCAGCAGGGGGGGACTCTCCTACGAGCAGTACTTC
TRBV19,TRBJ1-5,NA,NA,CASSTGVRRQPQHF,TGTGCCAGTAGTACAGGGGTAAGAAGACAGCCCCAGCATTTT
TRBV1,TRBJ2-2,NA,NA,CTSRQLAMNTGELFF,TGCACCAGCAGGCAACTAGCGATGAACACCGGGGAGCTGTTTTTT
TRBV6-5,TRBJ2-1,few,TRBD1,CASSRDSDKLNEQFF,TGTGCCAGCAGTAGGGACAGCGATAAATTGAATGAGCAGTTCTTC
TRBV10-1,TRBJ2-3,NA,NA,CASSEYLRDSTDTQYF,TGCGCCAGCAGTGAGTATTTACGGGACTCCACAGATACGCAGTATTTT
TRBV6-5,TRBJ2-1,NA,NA,CASSLSQQGYEQFF,TGTGCCAGCAGCCTCTCCCAGCAGGGATATGAGCAGTTCTTC
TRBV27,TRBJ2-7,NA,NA,CASSLQGNSDEQYF,TGTGCCAGCAGTTTACAGGGTAACTCCGACGAGCAGTACTTC
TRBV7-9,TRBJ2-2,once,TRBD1,CASSPGQGRGTGELFF,TGTGCCAGCAGCCCCGGACAGGGAAGAGGCACCGGGGAGCTGTTTTTT
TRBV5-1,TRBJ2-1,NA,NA,CASKDRGSYNEQFF,TGCGCCAGCAAGGACCGCGGGTCCTACAATGAGCAGTTCTTC
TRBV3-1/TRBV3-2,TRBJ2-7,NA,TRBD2,CASSQVASGNYEQYF,TGTGCCAGCAGCCAAGTGGCTAGCGGTAACTACGAGCAGTACTTC
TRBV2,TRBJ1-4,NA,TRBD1,CASTRDRFNEKLFF,TGTGCCAGCACCCGGGACAGATTTAATGAAAAACTGTTTTTT
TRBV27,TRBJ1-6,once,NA,CASSPGTRDSPLHF,TGTGCCAGCAGTCCCGGGACTCGGGATTCACCCCTCCACTTT
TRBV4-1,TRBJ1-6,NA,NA,CASSQVISRGRHNSPLHF,TGCGCCAGCAGCCAAGTAATAAGCCGGGGGAGGCATAATTCACCCCTCCACTTT
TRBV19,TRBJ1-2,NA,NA,CASSIAEAHSGYTF,TGTGCCAGTAGTATAGCGGAGGCCCACTCTGGCTACACCTTC
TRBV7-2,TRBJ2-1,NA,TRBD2,CASSLNLAAGGLSYNEQFF,TGTGCCAGCAGCTTAAATTTAGCAGCGGGGGGTCTCTCCTACAATGAGCAGTTCTTC
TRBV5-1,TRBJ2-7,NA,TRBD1,CASSLRVDGTGMYEQYF,TGCGCCAGCAGCTTGAGGGTAGACGGGACAGGGATGTACGAGCAGTACTTC
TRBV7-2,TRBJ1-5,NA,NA,CASSRDGYNQPQHF,TGTGCCAGCAGCCGCGACGGGTACAATCAGCCCCAGCATTTT
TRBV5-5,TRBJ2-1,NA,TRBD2,CASSPRGDEQFF,TGTGCCAGCAGCCCTCGGGGGGATGAGCAGTTCTTC
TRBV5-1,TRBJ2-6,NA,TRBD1,CASSLGDRISGANVLTF,TGCGCCAGCAGCTTGGGGGACAGAATCTCTGGGGCCAACGTCCTGACTTTC
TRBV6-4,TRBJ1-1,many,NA,CASSESSEGNTEAFF,TGTGCCAGCAGTGAATCATCAGAGGGGAACACTGAAGCTTTCTTT
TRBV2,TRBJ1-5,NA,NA,CASGSVSQNQPQHF,TGTGCCAGCGGGTCTGTTAGCCAAAATCAGCCCCAGCATTTT
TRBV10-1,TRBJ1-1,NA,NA,CASSESSGVWGSTEAFF,TGCGCCAGCAGTGAGTCATCGGGGGTATGGGGCTCCACTGAAGCTTTCTTT
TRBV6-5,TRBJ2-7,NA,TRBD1,CASSYSTGYYEQYF,TGTGCCAGCAGTTACTCGACAGGGTACTACGAGCAGTACTTC
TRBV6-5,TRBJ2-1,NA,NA,CASSYSKHHIQFF,TGTGCCAGCAGTTACTCGAAACACCATATACAGTTCTTC
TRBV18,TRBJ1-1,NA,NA,CASSPDSGSSTEAFF,TGTGCCAGCTCACCAGACTCAGGGTCTTCGACTGAAGCTTTCTTT
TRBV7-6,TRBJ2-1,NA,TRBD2,CASSLASLAGSYYNEQFF,TGTGCCAGCAGCTTAGCGAGTCTAGCGGGCAGCTACTACAATGAGCAGTTCTTC
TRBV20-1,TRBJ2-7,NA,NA,CSVRQDYEQYF,TGCAGTGTCCGACAGGACTACGAGCAGTACTTC
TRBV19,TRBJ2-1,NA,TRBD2,CASRVQGLAGVEQFF,TGTGCCAGTAGGGTACAGGGACTAGCGGGCGTTGAGCAGTTCTTC
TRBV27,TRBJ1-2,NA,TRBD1,CASSYTHRGQGYTF,TGTGCCAGCAGCTACACCCACAGGGGGCAAGGCTACACCTTC
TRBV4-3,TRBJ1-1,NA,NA,CASSQEWPNTEAFF,TGCGCCAGCAGCCAAGAATGGCCGAACACTGAAGCTTTCTTT
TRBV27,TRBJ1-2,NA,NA,CASRGGMNHYGYTF,TGTGCCAGCAGAGGCGGGATGAATCACTATGGCTACACCTTC
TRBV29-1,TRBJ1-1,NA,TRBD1,CSGGTGGEAFF,TGCAGCGGTGGGACAGGGGGTGAAGCTTTCTTT
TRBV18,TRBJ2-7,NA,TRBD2,CASSLGLAGPHEQYF,TGTGCCAGCTCACTGGGACTAGCGGGACCGCACGAGCAGTACTTC
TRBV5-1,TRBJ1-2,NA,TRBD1,CASSVRTGALRNFYGYTF,TGCGCCAGCAGCGTACGGACAGGGGCTCTCCGAAACTTCTATGGCTACACCTTC
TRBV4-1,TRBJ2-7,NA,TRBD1,CASSHPQGPQRVYEQYF,TGCGCCAGCAGCCATCCACAGGGGCCGCAGAGGGTCTACGAGCAGTACTTC
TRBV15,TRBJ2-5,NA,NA,CATSSGRILETQYF,TGTGCCACCAGCAGTGGCAGGATTCTAGAGACCCAGTACTTC
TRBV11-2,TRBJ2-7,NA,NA,CASSFQNGGGEQYF,TGTGCCAGCAGCTTCCAAAATGGCGGCGGGGAGCAGTACTTC
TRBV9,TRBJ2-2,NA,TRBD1,CASSGTGLRYTGELFF,TGTGCCAGCAGCGGGACAGGGTTGAGATACACCGGGGAGCTGTTTTTT
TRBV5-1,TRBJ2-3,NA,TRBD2,CASSFFEAGDITTDTQYF,TGCGCCAGCAGCTTCTTTGAAGCGGGGGATATTACCACAGATACGCAGTATTTT
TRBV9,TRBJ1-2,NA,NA,CASSSHPGVEDGYTF,TGTGCCAGCAGCTCCCACCCAGGGGTTGAGGATGGCTACACCTTC
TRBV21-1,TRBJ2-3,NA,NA,CASSKWGDRPDTQYF,TGTGCCAGCAGCAAATGGGGGGACCGACCAGATACGCAGTATTTT